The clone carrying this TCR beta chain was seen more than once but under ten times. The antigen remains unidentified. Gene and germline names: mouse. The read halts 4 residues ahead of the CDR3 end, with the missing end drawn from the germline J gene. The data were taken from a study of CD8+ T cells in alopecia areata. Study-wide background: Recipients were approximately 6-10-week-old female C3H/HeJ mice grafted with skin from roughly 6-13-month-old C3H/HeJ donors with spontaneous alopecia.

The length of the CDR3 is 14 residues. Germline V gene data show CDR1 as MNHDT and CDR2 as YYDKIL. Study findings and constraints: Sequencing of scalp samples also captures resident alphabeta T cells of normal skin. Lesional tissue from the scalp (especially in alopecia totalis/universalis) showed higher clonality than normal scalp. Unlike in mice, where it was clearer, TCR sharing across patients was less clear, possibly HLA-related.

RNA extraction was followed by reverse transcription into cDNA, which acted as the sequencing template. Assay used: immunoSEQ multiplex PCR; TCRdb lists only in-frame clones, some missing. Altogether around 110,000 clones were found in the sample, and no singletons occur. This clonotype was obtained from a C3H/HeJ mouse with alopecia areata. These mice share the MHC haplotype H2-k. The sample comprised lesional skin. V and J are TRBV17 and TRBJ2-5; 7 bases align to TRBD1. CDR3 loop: CASSRFQGEDTQYF. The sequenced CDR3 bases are TGTGCTAGCAGTAGATTCCAGGGGGAAGAC.